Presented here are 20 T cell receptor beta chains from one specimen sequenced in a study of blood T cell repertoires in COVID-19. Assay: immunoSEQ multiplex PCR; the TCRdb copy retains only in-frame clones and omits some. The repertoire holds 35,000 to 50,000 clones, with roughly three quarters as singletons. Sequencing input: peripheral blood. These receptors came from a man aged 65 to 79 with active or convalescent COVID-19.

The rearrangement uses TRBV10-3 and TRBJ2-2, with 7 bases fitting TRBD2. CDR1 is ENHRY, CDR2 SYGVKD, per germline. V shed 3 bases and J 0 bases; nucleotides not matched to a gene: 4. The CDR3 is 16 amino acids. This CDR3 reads CAISDLRGSNTGELFF. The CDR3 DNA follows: TGTGCCATCAGTGATTTGCGGGGGTCGAACACCGGGGAGCTGTTTTTT.

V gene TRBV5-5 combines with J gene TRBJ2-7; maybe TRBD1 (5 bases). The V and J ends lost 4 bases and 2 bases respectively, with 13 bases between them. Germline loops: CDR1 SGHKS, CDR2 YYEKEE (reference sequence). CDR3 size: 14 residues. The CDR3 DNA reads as TGTGCCAGCAGCCGGTTGACAGAGGCCTACGAGCAGTACTTC. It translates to CASSRLTEAYEQYF.

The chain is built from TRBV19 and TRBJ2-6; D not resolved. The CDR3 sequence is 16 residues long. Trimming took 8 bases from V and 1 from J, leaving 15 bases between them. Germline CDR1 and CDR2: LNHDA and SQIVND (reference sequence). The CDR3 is CASQELPASGANVLTF. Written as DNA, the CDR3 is TGTGCCAGTCAGGAACTTCCAGCTTCTGGGGCCAACGTCCTGACTTTC. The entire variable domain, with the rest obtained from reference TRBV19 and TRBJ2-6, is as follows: DGGITQSPKYLFRKEGQNVTLSCEQNLNHDAMYWYRQDPGQGLRLIYYSQIVNDFQKGDIAEGYSVSREKKESFPLTVTSAQKNPTAFYLCASQELPASGANVLTFGAGSRLTVL.

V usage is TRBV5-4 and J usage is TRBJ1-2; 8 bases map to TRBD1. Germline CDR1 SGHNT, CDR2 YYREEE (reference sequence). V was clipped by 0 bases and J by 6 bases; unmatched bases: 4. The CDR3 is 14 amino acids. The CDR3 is CASSLDPGGHGYTF. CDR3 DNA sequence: TGTGCCAGCAGCTTGGATCCAGGGGGCCATGGCTACACCTTC.

The CDR3 reads CASSPRGGGYTF. CDR3 bases: TGTGCCAGCTCACCTCGGGGAGGGGGCTACACCTTC. The chain uses TRBV18 and TRBJ1-2; D is ambiguous. With 3 bases removed from V and 8 bases from J, the gap between germline ends came to 10 bases. The length of the CDR3 is 12 residues. Germline V gene data show CDR1 as KGHSH and CDR2 as LQKENI.

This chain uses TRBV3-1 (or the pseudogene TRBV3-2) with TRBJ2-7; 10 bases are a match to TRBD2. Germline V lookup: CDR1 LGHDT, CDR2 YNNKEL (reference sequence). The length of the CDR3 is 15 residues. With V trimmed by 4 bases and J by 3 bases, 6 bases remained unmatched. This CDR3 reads CASSRKSGGVYEQYF. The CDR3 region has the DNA TGTGCCAGCAGCCGAAAAAGCGGGGGGGTCTACGAGCAGTACTTC.

CDR3 nucleotide sequence: TGCGCCAGCAGCCAAACCCTACGGGTCGGCTACACCTTC. Encoded protein: CASSQTLRVGYTF. The J gene is TRBJ1-2, the V gene TRBV4-1; D unclear. The CDR3 loop spans 13 amino acids. Per germline, CDR1 MGHRA and CDR2 YSYEKL. Trimming pared 2 bases from V and 8 bases from J, leaving 12 bases between.

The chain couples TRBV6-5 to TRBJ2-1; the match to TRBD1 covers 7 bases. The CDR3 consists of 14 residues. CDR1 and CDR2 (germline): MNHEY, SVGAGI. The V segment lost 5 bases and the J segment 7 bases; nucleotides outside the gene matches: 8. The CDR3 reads CASSLRTGMNEQFF. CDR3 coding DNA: TGTGCCAGCAGTCTCAGGACAGGAATGAATGAGCAGTTCTTC.

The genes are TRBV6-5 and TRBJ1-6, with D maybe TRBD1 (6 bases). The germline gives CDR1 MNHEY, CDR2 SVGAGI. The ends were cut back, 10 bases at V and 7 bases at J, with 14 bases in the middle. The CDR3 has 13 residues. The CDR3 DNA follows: TGTGCCACCCGGGGGGGGGCCAATTCACCCCTCCACTTT. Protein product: CATRGGANSPLHF.

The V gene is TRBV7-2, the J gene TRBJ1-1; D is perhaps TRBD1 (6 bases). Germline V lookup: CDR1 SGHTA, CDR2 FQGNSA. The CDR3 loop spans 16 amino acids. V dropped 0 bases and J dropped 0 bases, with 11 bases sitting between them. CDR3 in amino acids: CASSLAKGQMNTEAFF. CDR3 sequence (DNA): TGTGCCAGCAGCTTAGCGAAAGGACAGATGAACACTGAAGCTTTCTTT.

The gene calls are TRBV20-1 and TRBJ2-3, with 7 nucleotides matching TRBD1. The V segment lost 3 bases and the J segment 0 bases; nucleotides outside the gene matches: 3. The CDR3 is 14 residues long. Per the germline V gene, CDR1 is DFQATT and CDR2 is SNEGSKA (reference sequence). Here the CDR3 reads CSASPGGSTDTQYF. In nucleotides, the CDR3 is TGCAGTGCTAGTCCAGGGGGTAGCACAGATACGCAGTATTTT.

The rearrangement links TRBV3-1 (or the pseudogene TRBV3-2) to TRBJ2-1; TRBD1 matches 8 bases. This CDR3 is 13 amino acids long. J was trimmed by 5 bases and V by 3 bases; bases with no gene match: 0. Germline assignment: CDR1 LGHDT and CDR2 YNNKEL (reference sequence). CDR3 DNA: TGTGCCAGCAGCCAGACAGGGGACAATGAGCAGTTCTTC. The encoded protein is CASSQTGDNEQFF.

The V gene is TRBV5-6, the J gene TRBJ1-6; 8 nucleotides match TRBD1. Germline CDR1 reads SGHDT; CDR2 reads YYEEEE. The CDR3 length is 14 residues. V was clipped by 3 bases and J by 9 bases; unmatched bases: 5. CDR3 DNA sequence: TGTGCCAGCAGCTCCAGGGGGCTTGGTTCACCCCTCCACTTT. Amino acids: CASSSRGLGSPLHF.

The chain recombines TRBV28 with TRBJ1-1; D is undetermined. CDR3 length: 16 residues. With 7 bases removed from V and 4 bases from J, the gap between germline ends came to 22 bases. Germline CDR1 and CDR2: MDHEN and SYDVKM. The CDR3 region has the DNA TGTGCCAGCACCCTGAACGGGGTTAGCGTGAGCACTGAAGCTTTCTTT. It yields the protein CASTLNGVSVSTEAFF.

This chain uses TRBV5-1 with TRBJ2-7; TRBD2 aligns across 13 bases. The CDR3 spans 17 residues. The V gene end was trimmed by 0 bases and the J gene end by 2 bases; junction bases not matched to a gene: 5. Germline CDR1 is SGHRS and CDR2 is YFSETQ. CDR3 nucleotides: TGCGCCAGCAGCTTGGCAGGAACTAGCGGGGGGGCCTACGAGCAGTACTTC. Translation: CASSLAGTSGGAYEQYF. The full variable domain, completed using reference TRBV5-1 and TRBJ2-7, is KAGVTQTPRYLIKTRGQQVTLSCSPISGHRSVSWYQQTPGQGLQFLFEYFSETQRNKGNFPGRFSGRQFSNSRSEMNVSTLELGDSALYLCASSLAGTSGGAYEQYFGPGTRLTVT.

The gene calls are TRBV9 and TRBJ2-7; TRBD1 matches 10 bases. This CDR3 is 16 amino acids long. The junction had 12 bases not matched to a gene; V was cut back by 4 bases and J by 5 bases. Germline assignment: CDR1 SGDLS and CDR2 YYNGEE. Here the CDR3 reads CASSSSHGQGVHEQYF. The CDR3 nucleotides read TGTGCCAGCAGCTCATCACATGGACAGGGGGTCCACGAGCAGTACTTC.

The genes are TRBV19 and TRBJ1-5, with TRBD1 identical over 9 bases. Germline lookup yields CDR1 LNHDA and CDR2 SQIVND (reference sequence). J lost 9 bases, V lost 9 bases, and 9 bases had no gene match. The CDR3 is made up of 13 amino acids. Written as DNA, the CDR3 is TGTGCCAGCGACACAGGGGGCTGGCGGCCCCAGCATTTT. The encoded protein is CASDTGGWRPQHF.

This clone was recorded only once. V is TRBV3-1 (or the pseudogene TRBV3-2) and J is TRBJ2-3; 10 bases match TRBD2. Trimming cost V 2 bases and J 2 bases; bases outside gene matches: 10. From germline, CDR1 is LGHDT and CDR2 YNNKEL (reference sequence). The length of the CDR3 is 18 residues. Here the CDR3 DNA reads TGTGCCAGCAGCCAAACCCCCCCTAGCGGGGGACTCACAGATACGCAGTATTTT. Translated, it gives CASSQTPPSGGLTDTQYF.

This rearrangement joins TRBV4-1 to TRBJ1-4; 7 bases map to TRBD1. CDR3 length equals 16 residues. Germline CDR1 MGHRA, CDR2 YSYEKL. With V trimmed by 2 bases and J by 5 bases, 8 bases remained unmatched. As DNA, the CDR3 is TGCGCCAGCAGCCAACCTAACAGGGGTCGGAATGAAAAACTGTTTTTT. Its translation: CASSQPNRGRNEKLFF.

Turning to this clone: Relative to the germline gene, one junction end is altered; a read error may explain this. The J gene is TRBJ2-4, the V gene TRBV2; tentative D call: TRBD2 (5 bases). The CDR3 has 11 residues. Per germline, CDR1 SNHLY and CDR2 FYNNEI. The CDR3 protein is CASSGDFSRDF. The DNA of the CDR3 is TGTGCCAGCAGTGGCGACTTTTCGAGGGACTTC.